This T cell receptor (beta chain) was found in a study of blood T cell repertoires in COVID-19. Study at large: T cells, B-cell-depleted T cells, or PBMCs supplied cDNA or gDNA.

V lost 4 bases and J lost 1, with 15 bases in between. This CDR3 region has 16 residues. Germline V gene lookup returns CDR1 MDHEN and CDR2 SYDVKM. Produced via immunoSEQ multiplex PCR; TCRdb's table is partial and in-frame only. The profile covers roughly 330,000 clones, with more than 75% appearing a single time and roughly 5% taken by the ten largest. Sequenced sample: PBMCs or T cells enriched from blood (not recorded which). This clonotype was sampled from a woman in her thirties who had recovered from COVID-19. The rearrangement joins TRBV28 to TRBJ2-3; no clear D. The CDR3 DNA is TGTGCCAGCAGTTCCCCAATCCGACTGGGCACAGATACGCAGTATTTT. It encodes CASSSPIRLGTDTQYF.